The following is a TCR beta chain sequence with its context. This specimen comes from a study of blood T cell repertoires in COVID-19. Study context: PBMCs, B-cell-depleted T cells, or T cells were the source of the cDNA or gDNA that made up the material.

CDR1 is LGHNT, CDR2 FRNRAP, per germline. The CDR3 covers 14 residues. V lost 9 bases, J lost 0 bases, and 5 bases stayed unmatched. Per the original data handling: By means of reference gene primer amplification, nucleated cell counts were estimated. Assay used: immunoSEQ multiplex PCR; TCRdb lists only in-frame clones, some missing. The V and J calls and clone size come from that table; D and trimming were worked out from the DNA. The sample lists around 140,000 clones, roughly 89% occurring once. This chain joins TRBV12-5 and TRBJ2-1; 7 positions agree with TRBD1. The sequenced sample was peripheral blood. This receptor was obtained from a man in his thirties or forties with COVID-19, enrolled during active disease. The DNA of the CDR3 is TGTGCTAGCCGCCGGGACAGCTCCTACAATGAGCAGTTCTTC. It is translated as CASRRDSSYNEQFF.